A selection of T cell receptor beta chains follows, all from one sample in a study of T cells after yellow fever vaccination. TCRdb re-analysed the 5' RACE reads in MiXCR, keeping a single row per CDR3 protein. Among a few hundred thousand distinct CDR3 sequences listed, approximately 21% were seen once. Material: PBMCs, obtained 15 days after the yellow fever booster vaccination. Source of these receptors: a man in his thirties or forties who received the YFV17D yellow fever vaccine. Each CDR3 is given with its conserved first and last residue. The D gene is left open where the match is weak. Clone size appears in some rows only: once, few, many, or a class for an expanded clone.

cdr3_aa	cdr3_nt	d_call	clone_size	v_call	j_call	cdr3_length
CATSSRNTGELFF	TGTGCCACCTCTTCCAGAAACACCGGGGAGCTGTTTTTT	.	.	TRBV12-3/TRBV12-4	TRBJ2-2	13
CASSVRDEQFF	TGTGCCAGCAGTGTGCGCGATGAGCAGTTCTTC	.	many	TRBV28	TRBJ2-1	11
CASSPRTGFYNEQFF	TGTGCCAGCAGCCCTCGGACAGGGTTCTACAATGAGCAGTTCTTC	TRBD1	.	TRBV7-8	TRBJ2-1	15
CSSLEGLKGYTF	TGCAGCTCCCTCGAGGGACTAAAGGGCTACACCTTC	.	few	TRBV29-1	TRBJ1-2	12
CASSMTADYGYTF	TGCGCCAGCAGCATGACAGCGGACTATGGCTACACCTTC	.	few	TRBV5-1	TRBJ1-2	13
CSAATSGRGQETQYF	TGCAGTGCCGCGACTAGCGGGAGAGGTCAAGAGACCCAGTACTTC	TRBD2	few	TRBV20-1	TRBJ2-5	15
CSARDRGGWETQYF	TGCAGTGCTAGAGATCGGGGGGGCTGGGAGACCCAGTACTTC	TRBD2	few	TRBV20-1	TRBJ2-5	14
CASSDTGVGQFF	TGTGCCAGCAGTGATACTGGAGTCGGGCAGTTCTTC	.	few	TRBV25-1	TRBJ2-1	12
CASRVGDSEAFF	TGTGCCAGCAGGGTGGGTGATTCTGAAGCTTTCTTT	.	.	TRBV7-2	TRBJ1-1	12
CASCPTSGRTYEQYF	TGTGCCAGCTGCCCGACTAGCGGGAGAACCTACGAGCAGTACTTC	TRBD2	.	TRBV12-3/TRBV12-4	TRBJ2-7	15
CASSPVAGGQQPQHF	TGCGCCAGCAGCCCGGTGGCAGGGGGCCAGCAGCCCCAGCATTTT	TRBD1	.	TRBV4-1	TRBJ1-5	15
CASSPRDRPRVEKLFF	TGTGCCAGCAGCCCCCGGGACAGGCCCCGGGTTGAAAAACTGTTTTTT	TRBD1	.	TRBV3-1	TRBJ1-4	16
CASSSFEGLQPQHF	TGTGCCAGCAGCTCGTTCGAAGGGCTCCAGCCCCAGCATTTT	.	.	TRBV7-2	TRBJ1-5	14
CASAQGWGQGHGYTF	TGTGCCAGCGCCCAGGGATGGGGACAGGGCCATGGCTACACCTTC	TRBD1	.	TRBV27	TRBJ1-2	15
CSARDLPTSGRTYNEQFF	TGCAGTGCTAGAGATCTCCCAACTAGCGGGAGGACCTACAATGAGCAGTTCTTC	TRBD2	.	TRBV20-1	TRBJ2-1	18
CSVVGAYSGANVLTF	TGCAGCGTTGTGGGGGCCTACTCTGGGGCCAACGTCCTGACTTTC	.	few	TRBV29-1	TRBJ2-6	15
CSARGPRRWEQYF	TGCAGTGCTAGGGGGCCCCGCCGTTGGGAGCAGTACTTC	.	.	TRBV20-1	TRBJ2-7	13
CASSFSGRTYNEQFF	TGCGCCAGCAGCTTTAGCGGGAGGACCTACAATGAGCAGTTCTTC	TRBD2	.	TRBV5-1	TRBJ2-1	15
CASSVLGLAGVNEQFF	TGTGCCAGCAGCGTATTGGGACTAGCGGGAGTGAATGAGCAGTTCTTC	TRBD2	few	TRBV9	TRBJ2-1	16
CASSLSGNYEQYF	TGTGCCAGCAGCTTATCCGGTAACTACGAGCAGTACTTC	.	.	TRBV7-2	TRBJ2-7	13
CASSFAYEQYF	TGTGCCAGCAGTTTTGCCTACGAGCAGTACTTC	.	many	TRBV5-5	TRBJ2-7	11
CASSLLQPDYEQYF	TGTGCCAGCAGTTTACTCCAGCCGGACTACGAGCAGTACTTC	.	many	TRBV12-3/TRBV12-4	TRBJ2-7	14
CASRTGTTYNEQFF	TGTGCCAGCAGGACAGGGACTACCTACAATGAGCAGTTCTTC	.	.	TRBV27	TRBJ2-1	14
CASTVGTGITDTQYF	TGTGCCAGCACCGTTGGGACAGGGATCACGGATACGCAGTATTTT	TRBD1	few	TRBV7-2	TRBJ2-3	15
CSVVLVGAYEQYF	TGCAGCGTTGTCCTGGTAGGGGCCTACGAGCAGTACTTC	.	few	TRBV29-1	TRBJ2-7	13
CASSSAREQFF	TGTGCCAGCAGTTCTGCCCGGGAGCAGTTCTTC	.	.	TRBV6-5	TRBJ2-1	11
CASSVGGPHVPSYEQYF	TGTGCCAGCAGCGTAGGGGGGCCCCATGTCCCTTCCTACGAGCAGTACTTC	.	.	TRBV9	TRBJ2-7	17
CSAKDSKETQYF	TGCAGTGCCAAGGACTCCAAAGAGACCCAGTACTTC	.	.	TRBV20-1	TRBJ2-5	12
CASSPGLAGPNEQFF	TGTGCCAGCAGCCCCGGACTAGCGGGACCCAATGAGCAGTTCTTC	TRBD2	.	TRBV7-8	TRBJ2-1	15
CASNSIAGGHNEQFF	TGTGCCAGCAACTCTATAGCGGGAGGGCACAATGAGCAGTTCTTC	TRBD2	few	TRBV7-9	TRBJ2-1	15
CASGLGELFF	TGTGCCAGCGGTTTAGGCGAGCTGTTTTTT	.	few	TRBV12-3/TRBV12-4	TRBJ2-2	10
CASSGVSGGVAKNIQYF	TGTGCCAGCAGCGGGGTAAGCGGGGGAGTAGCCAAAAACATTCAGTACTTC	TRBD2	few	TRBV3-1	TRBJ2-4	17
CASSARTEQYF	TGTGCCAGCAGCGCGCGGACTGAGCAGTACTTC	.	few	TRBV7-2	TRBJ2-7	11
CASSLAPQSDTQYF	TGTGCCAGCAGCTTAGCCCCCCAGTCAGATACGCAGTATTTT	.	few	TRBV7-2	TRBJ2-3	14
CAIRQGTTDTQYF	TGTGCCATCAGACAGGGAACCACAGATACGCAGTATTTT	.	.	TRBV10-3	TRBJ2-3	13
CASSPYLLPTDTQYF	TGTGCCAGCAGCCCCTATCTCCTCCCCACAGATACGCAGTATTTT	.	few	TRBV7-8	TRBJ2-3	15
CASSPASRVYEQYF	TGTGCCAGCAGCCCCGCCTCCAGGGTTTACGAGCAGTACTTC	.	few	TRBV27	TRBJ2-7	14
CASSLELAGGASGQYF	TGTGCCAGCAGCTTAGAGCTAGCGGGAGGAGCCTCCGGGCAGTACTTC	TRBD2	few	TRBV7-8	TRBJ2-7	16
CASSLDAREIQQYF	TGTGCCAGCAGCTTAGACGCTCGTGAGATTCAGCAGTATTTT	.	few	TRBV7-8	TRBJ2-3	14
CASRALDSLYEQYF	TGTGCCAGCAGGGCCTTGGACAGCCTATACGAGCAGTACTTC	.	.	TRBV28	TRBJ2-7	14
CAISQGQLGSTDTQYF	TGTGCCATATCCCAGGGACAGCTTGGTTCCACAGATACGCAGTATTTT	TRBD1	few	TRBV10-3	TRBJ2-3	16
CASSQEFRGLADTQYF	TGCGCCAGCAGCCAAGAATTCAGGGGGCTTGCAGATACGCAGTATTTT	TRBD1	.	TRBV4-3	TRBJ2-3	16
CASSWTSGDFTNTGELFF	TGTGCCAGCAGTTGGACTAGCGGGGACTTTACGAACACCGGGGAGCTGTTTTTT	TRBD2	few	TRBV2	TRBJ2-2	18
CASSPTRVRHTDTQYF	TGTGCCAGCAGCCCGACGAGGGTCAGACACACAGATACGCAGTATTTT	.	many	TRBV21-1	TRBJ2-3	16
CATRQGAIRGYLAF	TGTGCCACTCGACAGGGGGCGATCAGAGGTTACTTGGCCTTC	TRBD1	few	TRBV6-2/TRBV6-3	TRBJ2-4	14